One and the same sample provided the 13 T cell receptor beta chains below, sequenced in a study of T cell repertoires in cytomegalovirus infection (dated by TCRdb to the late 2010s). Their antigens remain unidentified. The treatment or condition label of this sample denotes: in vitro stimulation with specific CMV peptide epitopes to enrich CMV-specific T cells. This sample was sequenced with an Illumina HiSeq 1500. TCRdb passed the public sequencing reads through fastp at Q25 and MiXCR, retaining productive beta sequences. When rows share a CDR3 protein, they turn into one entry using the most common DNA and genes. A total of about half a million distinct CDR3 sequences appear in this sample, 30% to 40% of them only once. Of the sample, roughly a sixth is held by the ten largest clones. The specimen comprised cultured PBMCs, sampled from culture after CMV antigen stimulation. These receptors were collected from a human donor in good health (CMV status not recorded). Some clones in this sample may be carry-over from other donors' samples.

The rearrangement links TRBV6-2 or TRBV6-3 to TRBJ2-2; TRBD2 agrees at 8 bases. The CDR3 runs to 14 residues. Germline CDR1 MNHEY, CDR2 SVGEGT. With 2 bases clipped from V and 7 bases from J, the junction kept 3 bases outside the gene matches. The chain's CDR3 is CASSYRTSLGELFF. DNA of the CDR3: TGTGCCAGCAGTTACCGGACTAGCCTCGGGGAGCTGTTTTTT.

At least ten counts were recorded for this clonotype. The chain's CDR3 is CASSSGQAEQYF. The CDR3 coding sequence is TGTGCCAGCAGCTCCGGACAGGCCGAGCAGTACTTC. The chain links TRBV7-2 to TRBJ2-7, with 7 bases fitting TRBD1. The trim removed 4 bases at V and 6 bases at J, leaving 3 bases unmatched. Germline loops: CDR1 SGHTA, CDR2 FQGNSA. The CDR3 extends over 12 amino acids.

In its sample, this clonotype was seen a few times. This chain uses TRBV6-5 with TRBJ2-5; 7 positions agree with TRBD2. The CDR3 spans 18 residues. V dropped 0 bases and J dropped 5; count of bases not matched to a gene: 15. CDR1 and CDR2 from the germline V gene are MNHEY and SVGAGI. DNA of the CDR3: TGTGCCAGCAGTTACTCGACCGGGAGGAGGGAGGGCCGGGAGACCCAGTACTTC. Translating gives CASSYSTGRREGRETQYF.

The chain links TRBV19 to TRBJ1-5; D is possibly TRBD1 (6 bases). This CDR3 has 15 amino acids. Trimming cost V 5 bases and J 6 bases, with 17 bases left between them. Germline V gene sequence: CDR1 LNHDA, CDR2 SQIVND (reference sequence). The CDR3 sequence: CASSALRGRGQPQHF. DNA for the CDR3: TGTGCCAGTAGTGCGCTCAGGGGACGAGGTCAGCCCCAGCATTTT. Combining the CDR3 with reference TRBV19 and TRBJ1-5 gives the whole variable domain DGGITQSPKYLFRKEGQNVTLSCEQNLNHDAMYWYRQDPGQGLRLIYYSQIVNDFQKGDIAEGYSVSREKKESFPLTVTSAQKNPTAFYLCASSALRGRGQPQHFGDGTRLSIL.

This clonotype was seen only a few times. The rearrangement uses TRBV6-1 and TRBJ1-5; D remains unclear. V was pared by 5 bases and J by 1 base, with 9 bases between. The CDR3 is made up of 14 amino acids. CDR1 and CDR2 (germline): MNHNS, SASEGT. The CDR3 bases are TGTGCCAGCAGTCCGTATACGAGCAATCAGCCCCAGCATTTT. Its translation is CASSPYTSNQPQHF.

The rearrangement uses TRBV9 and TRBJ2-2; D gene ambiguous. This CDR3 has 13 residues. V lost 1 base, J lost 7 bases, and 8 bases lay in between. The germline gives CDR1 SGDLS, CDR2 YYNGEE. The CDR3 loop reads CASSVRSFGELFF. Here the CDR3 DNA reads TGTGCCAGCAGCGTACGGTCGTTCGGGGAGCTGTTTTTT.

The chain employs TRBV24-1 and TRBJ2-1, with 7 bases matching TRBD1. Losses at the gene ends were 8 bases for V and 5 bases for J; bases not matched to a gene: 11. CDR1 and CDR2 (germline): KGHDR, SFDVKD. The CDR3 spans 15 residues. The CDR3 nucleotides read TGTGCCACCACGAAGGGACAGCCTGGACACAATGAGCAGTTCTTC. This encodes CATTKGQPGHNEQFF.

CDR3 in DNA: TGTGCCAGCAGTTACGGGGGTCGGTTTGAGCAGTTCTTC. Protein: CASSYGGRFEQFF. The chain combines TRBV6-5 with TRBJ2-1; perhaps D is TRBD1 or TRBD2 (5 bases each). V was pared by 2 bases and J by 9 bases, with 11 bases between. The CDR3 loop spans 13 amino acids. Germline CDR1 is MNHEY and CDR2 is SVGAGI.

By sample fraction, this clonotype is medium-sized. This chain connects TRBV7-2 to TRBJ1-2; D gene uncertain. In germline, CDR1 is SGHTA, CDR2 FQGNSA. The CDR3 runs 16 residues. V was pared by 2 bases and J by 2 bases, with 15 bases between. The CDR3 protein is CASSLMMSGPNYGYTF. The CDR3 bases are TGTGCCAGCAGCTTAATGATGTCAGGACCAAACTATGGCTACACCTTC.

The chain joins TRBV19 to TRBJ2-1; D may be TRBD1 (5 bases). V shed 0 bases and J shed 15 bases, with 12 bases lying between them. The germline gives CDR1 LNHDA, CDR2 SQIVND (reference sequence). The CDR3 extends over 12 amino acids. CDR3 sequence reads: CASSIDPQGRFF. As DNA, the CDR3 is TGTGCCAGTAGTATAGATCCGCAGGGCCGGTTCTTC.

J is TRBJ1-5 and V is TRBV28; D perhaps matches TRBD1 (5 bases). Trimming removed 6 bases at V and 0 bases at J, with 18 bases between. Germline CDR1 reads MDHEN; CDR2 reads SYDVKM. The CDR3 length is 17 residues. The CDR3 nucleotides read TGTGCCAGCAGAGGGAGGGTGGGACTGAATAGCAATCAGCCCCAGCATTTT. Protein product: CASRGRVGLNSNQPQHF.

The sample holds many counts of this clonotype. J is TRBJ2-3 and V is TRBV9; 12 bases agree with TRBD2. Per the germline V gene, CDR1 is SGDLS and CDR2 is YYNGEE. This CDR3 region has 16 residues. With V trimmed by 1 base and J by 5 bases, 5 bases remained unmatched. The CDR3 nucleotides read TGTGCCAGCAGCGTAACCCTAGCGGGAGGGATAGATACGCAGTATTTT. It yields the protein CASSVTLAGGIDTQYF.

The CDR3: CASSLDSPNQPQHF. The CDR3 nucleotides read TGTGCCAGCAGTTTAGACAGCCCCAATCAGCCCCAGCATTTT. This sequence joins TRBV28 and TRBJ1-5; TRBD1 is a possible D gene (5 bases). The CDR3 is 14 amino acids. Trimming removed 2 bases from V and 3 bases from J, with 8 bases in between. Germline-derived CDR1 and CDR2 are MDHEN and SYDVKM.